A selection of T cell receptor beta chains follows, all from one sample in a study of beta chain features in type 1 diabetes. Here immunoSEQ multiplex PCR was the method, and the copy in TCRdb shows in-frame clones only, minus some. The top ten clones hold approximately 2.1% of a sample with some 44,000 clones, roughly 49% of them seen once. Sequencing input: Tregs from blood. Receptors originate from a woman younger than 30 in good health. Each CDR3 is given with its conserved first and last residue. Fields, in order: V gene, D gene, J gene, CDR3 protein. A D gene is named only where the DNA matches it firmly.

V: TRBV18
D: .
J: TRBJ1-1
CDR3: CASSPLTGEAFF

V: TRBV29-1
D: TRBD1
J: TRBJ1-5
CDR3: CSAPGDRVRNQPQHF

V: TRBV4-1
D: TRBD1
J: TRBJ1-1
CDR3: CASSQDPGTGFLNTEAFF

V: TRBV28
D: .
J: TRBJ2-7
CDR3: CASSFGAYEQYF

V: TRBV6-5
D: .
J: TRBJ2-7
CDR3: CASSDTYEQYF

V: TRBV4-3
D: .
J: TRBJ2-7
CDR3: CASSQQGGGAYEQYF

V: TRBV10-3
D: TRBD2
J: TRBJ2-5
CDR3: CAIGGTSGSGETQYF

V: TRBV19
D: TRBD1
J: TRBJ2-7
CDR3: CASSTNAGQGTYEQYF

V: TRBV4-2
D: .
J: TRBJ2-4
CDR3: CASSQEGGRRKNIQYF

V: TRBV4-2
D: TRBD2
J: TRBJ2-2
CDR3: CASSQAAGGVTGELFF

V: TRBV6-5
D: TRBD2
J: TRBJ2-7
CDR3: CASSPPGREGYEQYF

V: TRBV30
D: TRBD2
J: TRBJ2-7
CDR3: CAWKTSGSYEQYF

V: TRBV6-5
D: .
J: TRBJ1-1
CDR3: CASSYDGLDTEAFF

V: TRBV28
D: TRBD2
J: TRBJ2-1
CDR3: CASKRERIYNEQFF

V: TRBV6-6
D: .
J: TRBJ2-7
CDR3: CASSWGRYEQYF

V: TRBV6-5
D: TRBD2
J: TRBJ2-1
CDR3: CASSSGRASNNEQFF